This TCR beta chain was found in a study of cytomegalovirus exposure and HLA in healthy donors. The wider study: Among 398 genotyped donors, around 81% fell in the Caucasian-associated ancestry cluster. General study results and limits: Some V segments, including TRBV6-2 and TRBV6-3, were excluded as indistinguishable. The study listed 150 to 200 cytomegalovirus-associated TCR beta chains. TCR beta V- and J-gene trimming, according to a later analysis, was linked to a missense DCLRE1C variant.

Germline V lookup: CDR1 SQVTM, CDR2 ANQGSEA. The CDR3 contains 15 residues. V was cut by 1 base and J by 7 bases, with 18 bases left in between. Primers included in the PCR were 60 Vbeta and 13 Jbeta primers. Measured with immunoSEQ multiplex PCR; TCRdb has only the in-frame clones, and not every one. The table includes some 200,000 clones, about 78% detected once. Details on this clone: Its antigen is unknown.

The sequencing sample was made of PBMCs. The chain combines TRBV29-1 with TRBJ2-3; weak D call: TRBD2 (6 bases). The receptor's source is a woman aged 30 to 39 in good health and CMV-seronegative. The CDR3 nucleotides are TGCAGCGTTGAAGGGATAGGGCGGGAAAAAAATACGCAGTATTTT. Protein: CSVEGIGREKNTQYF.